The rows below give T cell receptor beta chains drawn from one sample of a study of T-cell reconstitution after alpha-beta-depleted transplantation in children. TCRdb called the PCR reads again in MiXCR, with one record for every CDR3 protein. The data hold about 610,000 distinct CDR3 sequences, with roughly a tenth observed a single time. The specimen was PBMCs from the stem cell graft donor, collected from the stem cell graft. The origin of the receptors is a human donor who donated a stem cell graft to a child with acute myeloid leukemia. The CDR3 runs from the conserved cysteine through the conserved F or W. D genes are given only for firm matches. Size values are once, few and many counts, or a class for expanded clones, and some rows have none.

D gene | clone size | J gene | V gene | CDR3 length | CDR3 protein | CDR3 DNA
TRBD2 | many | TRBJ2-1 | TRBV24-1 | 19 | CATSDPRWTSGRGDNEQFF | TGTGCCACCAGTGATCCCCGCTGGACTAGCGGGAGAGGGGACAATGAGCAGTTCTTC
TRBD1 | many | TRBJ2-7 | TRBV7-9 | 14 | CASSLLGQGYEQYF | TGTGCCAGCAGCTTACTGGGACAGGGGTACGAGCAGTACTTC
. | . | TRBJ2-3 | TRBV6-2/TRBV6-3 | 16 | CASSYFDAASTDTQYF | TGTGCCAGCAGTTACTTCGACGCGGCTAGCACAGATACGCAGTATTTT
. | many | TRBJ2-2 | TRBV29-1 | 14 | CTYSEEVNTGELFF | TGCACCTACTCTGAAGAAGTGAACACCGGGGAGCTGTTTTTT
. | . | TRBJ1-2 | TRBV5-1 | 18 | CASSLGPGGRTPVVGYTF | TGCGCCAGCAGCTTGGGGCCCGGTGGCCGTACCCCCGTTGTTGGCTACACCTTC
TRBD1 | few | TRBJ1-2 | TRBV7-2 | 14 | CASSAGQGESGYTF | TGTGCCAGCAGCGCCGGACAGGGGGAGAGTGGCTACACCTTC
. | . | TRBJ2-3 | TRBV7-9 | 14 | CASSPRGDTDTQYF | TGTGCCAGCAGCCCTAGAGGAGACACAGATACGCAGTATTTT
. | many | TRBJ2-1 | TRBV7-9 | 15 | CASTGVGGRKVEQFF | TGTGCCAGCACCGGCGTAGGCGGGCGCAAGGTTGAGCAGTTCTTC
. | few | TRBJ1-2 | TRBV5-1 | 13 | CASSLEQGDGYTF | TGCGCCAGCAGCTTGGAACAGGGAGATGGCTACACCTTC
TRBD1 | . | TRBJ2-3 | TRBV29-1 | 14 | CSAGGQGNTDTQYF | TGCAGCGCCGGGGGACAGGGAAACACAGATACGCAGTATTTT
TRBD2 | . | TRBJ2-7 | TRBV20-1 | 14 | CSARVAGESYEQYF | TGCAGTGCTAGGGTAGCGGGAGAGTCCTACGAGCAGTACTTC
TRBD1 | many | TRBJ2-1 | TRBV20-1 | 15 | CSARRPGTGYNEQFF | TGCAGTGCTAGAAGACCCGGGACAGGCTACAATGAGCAGTTCTTC
TRBD2 | . | TRBJ2-1 | TRBV20-1 | 15 | CSARDLREGLNEQFF | TGCAGTGCTAGAGATCTCCGGGAGGGCCTCAATGAGCAGTTCTTC
TRBD1 | few | TRBJ1-3 | TRBV20-1 | 13 | CSALQGSGNTIYF | TGCAGTGCTTTACAGGGGTCTGGAAACACCATATATTTT
. | many | TRBJ2-3 | TRBV12-3/TRBV12-4 | 13 | CASGGTATDTQYF | TGTGCCAGCGGGGGGACAGCCACAGATACGCAGTATTTT
. | many | TRBJ2-5 | TRBV28 | 11 | CASSSEETQYF | TGTGCCAGCAGTTCCGAAGAGACCCAGTACTTC
TRBD2 | . | TRBJ2-7 | TRBV20-1 | 14 | CSASFPGGSGEQYF | TGCAGTGCTAGCTTTCCGGGAGGGTCGGGAGAGCAGTACTTC
. | few | TRBJ2-2 | TRBV12-3/TRBV12-4 | 15 | CASSPTGRGTGELFF | TGTGCCAGCAGCCCAACAGGGCGGGGCACCGGGGAGCTGTTTTTT
. | few | TRBJ2-1 | TRBV2 | 16 | CASSEYEAPSNQEQFF | TGTGCCAGCAGTGAATATGAGGCCCCTAGTAACCAGGAGCAGTTCTTC
. | few | TRBJ2-3 | TRBV6-6 | 11 | CASRGPGTQYF | TGTGCCAGCAGGGGACCAGGTACGCAGTATTTT
. | few | TRBJ1-2 | TRBV20-1 | 14 | CSASRRGTDYGYTF | TGCAGTGCTAGTCGCCGGGGTACGGACTATGGCTACACCTTC
TRBD2 | . | TRBJ2-7 | TRBV20-1 | 17 | CSARRVASGRSSSEQYF | TGCAGTGCTAGAAGGGTGGCTAGCGGGAGAAGCTCGTCCGAGCAGTACTTC
TRBD1 | many | TRBJ2-3 | TRBV4-2 | 15 | CASSPGQGIADTQYF | TGTGCCAGCAGCCCAGGACAGGGTATAGCAGATACGCAGTATTTT
. | . | TRBJ2-7 | TRBV5-1 | 14 | CASRNPLGPYEQYF | TGCGCCAGCAGGAATCCCCTAGGCCCCTACGAGCAGTACTTC
. | . | TRBJ2-3 | TRBV4-2 | 16 | CASSQAANTFKDTQYF | TGTGCCAGCAGCCAAGCGGCTAACACATTTAAAGATACGCAGTATTTT
TRBD2 | many | TRBJ2-7 | TRBV5-1 | 19 | CASSLAKGLAANQLPEQYF | TGCGCCAGCAGCTTGGCCAAAGGACTAGCGGCTAACCAGTTACCGGAGCAGTACTTC
. | many | TRBJ2-7 | TRBV6-2/TRBV6-3 | 12 | CASSYGRYEQYF | TGTGCCAGCAGTTACGGGCGCTACGAGCAGTACTTC
TRBD2 | . | TRBJ2-3 | TRBV2 | 16 | CASSRPGGTSKTTQYF | TGTGCCAGCAGTCGCCCGGGGGGGACTAGCAAGACTACGCAGTATTTT
. | many | TRBJ2-7 | TRBV7-3 | 13 | CAIYTDVSYEQYF | TGTGCCATCTACACCGACGTATCCTACGAGCAGTACTTC
. | many | TRBJ1-1 | TRBV23-1 | 14 | CASSQIGGNTEAFF | TGCGCCAGCAGTCAAATAGGGGGGAACACTGAAGCTTTCTTT
TRBD1 | few | TRBJ2-1 | TRBV20-1 | 19 | CSARLLNRGRLVRRNEQFF | TGCAGTGCTAGACTACTGAACAGGGGGCGTTTGGTTCGGCGCAATGAGCAGTTCTTC
TRBD2 | many | TRBJ2-5 | TRBV6-2/TRBV6-3 | 16 | CASSSLLGTSGETQYF | TGTGCCAGCAGTTCTCTCCTCGGGACTAGCGGGGAGACCCAGTACTTC
TRBD2 | few | TRBJ2-5 | TRBV7-3 | 15 | CASSAGTSGPETQYF | TGTGCCAGCAGCGCCGGGACTAGTGGACCAGAGACCCAGTACTTC
TRBD2 | many | TRBJ2-7 | TRBV12-3/TRBV12-4 | 15 | CASSLALAGNYEQYF | TGTGCCAGCAGTTTAGCACTAGCGGGAAACTACGAGCAGTACTTC
. | many | TRBJ1-1 | TRBV2 | 13 | CASSTGSITEAFF | TGTGCCAGCAGTACAGGGAGTATAACTGAAGCTTTCTTT
TRBD2 | . | TRBJ2-7 | TRBV27 | 14 | CASSFQRDHDEQYF | TGTGCCAGCAGTTTCCAGCGGGATCACGACGAGCAGTACTTC
TRBD2 | many | TRBJ2-1 | TRBV6-5 | 15 | CASSSRLAGNNEQFF | TGTGCCAGCAGTTCCCGACTAGCGGGAAACAATGAGCAGTTCTTC
TRBD2 | few | TRBJ2-7 | TRBV7-9 | 13 | CASSPLAGNEQYF | TGTGCCAGCAGCCCCTTAGCGGGCAACGAGCAGTACTTC
. | many | TRBJ2-7 | TRBV12-3/TRBV12-4 | 14 | CASTQDRTSYEQYF | TGTGCCAGCACCCAGGACAGAACCTCCTACGAGCAGTACTTC
TRBD1 | many | TRBJ2-1 | TRBV18 | 15 | CASSPPGQGYNEQFF | TGTGCCAGCTCACCCCCTGGACAGGGATACAATGAGCAGTTCTTC
. | . | TRBJ2-3 | TRBV18 | 14 | CASSPPGTGGPQYF | TGTGCCAGCTCACCTCCCGGGACCGGGGGTCCGCAGTATTTT
. | few | TRBJ2-1 | TRBV10-2 | 17 | CASSKQGTGRAYNEQFF | TGCGCCAGCAGCAAGCAAGGAACGGGACGAGCTTACAATGAGCAGTTCTTC
. | few | TRBJ1-1 | TRBV30 | 14 | CAWSRTSTGIEAFF | TGTGCCTGGAGCCGAACGTCTACAGGGATTGAAGCTTTCTTT
. | . | TRBJ2-1 | TRBV6-2/TRBV6-3 | 14 | CASSYPRVYNEQFF | TGTGCCAGCAGTTACCCCCGGGTTTACAATGAGCAGTTCTTC
. | many | TRBJ2-7 | TRBV27 | 12 | CASSRGHDEQYF | TGTGCCAGCAGTCGGGGACACGACGAGCAGTACTTC
. | . | TRBJ2-7 | TRBV5-1 | 14 | CASSLEGPVYEQYF | TGCGCCAGCAGCTTGGAGGGACCGGTATACGAGCAGTACTTC
TRBD2 | few | TRBJ2-7 | TRBV6-6 | 13 | CASRPAGAYEQYF | TGTGCCAGCAGACCGGCGGGAGCCTACGAGCAGTACTTC
TRBD2 | . | TRBJ2-7 | TRBV6-2/TRBV6-3 | 16 | CASSYDGTSGSGEQYF | TGTGCCAGCAGTTACGATGGGACTAGCGGGAGCGGCGAGCAGTACTTC
. | few | TRBJ2-7 | TRBV28 | 11 | CASATVYEQYF | TGTGCCAGCGCAACCGTATACGAGCAGTACTTC
TRBD1 | few | TRBJ1-5 | TRBV20-1 | 16 | CSAPIQGAVSNQPQHF | TGCAGTGCTCCCATACAGGGGGCGGTGAGCAATCAGCCCCAGCATTTT